This TCR beta chain was profiled in a study of cytomegalovirus exposure and HLA in healthy donors. The V end was cut by 8 bases, the J end by 7 bases, with 30 bases between. Germline V lookup: CDR1 MNHEY, CDR2 SMNVEV (reference sequence). This CDR3 contains 18 residues. PCR involved 60 Vbeta and 13 Jbeta primers. TCRdb keeps only in-frame clones here, not all; method: immunoSEQ multiplex PCR. Of about 140,000 clones in the sample, 66% were seen once. The specimen was PBMCs. This clonotype originated in a human donor in good health. The J gene is TRBJ2-1, the V gene TRBV27; D might be TRBD1 (6 bases). CDR3 nucleotide sequence: TGTGCCAGCCAAACTTACCAATCACAGGGCCTTAGCTATAATGAGCAGTTCTTC. This encodes CASQTYQSQGLSYNEQFF.